These 13 T cell receptor beta chains share one sample of origin, sequenced in a study of sequential checkpoint blockade in melanoma. The method was immunoSEQ multiplex PCR; TCRdb's version includes in-frame clones alone and lacks a portion of them. Seen here are about 40,000 clones, about nine tenths observed once, and the top ten hold more than 10%. Treatment of the sample: randomized to nivolumab then ipilimumab (arm A) or the reverse (arm B). Specimen: CD8+ T cells sorted from blood (inferred from file names), collected from a patient given nivolumab and ipilimumab in sequence. All receptors derive from a human donor with melanoma.

The V call is TRBV7-9, the J call TRBJ2-2, with 9 nucleotides matching TRBD1. Germline loops: CDR1 SEHNR, CDR2 FQNEAQ (reference sequence). This CDR3 is 19 amino acids long. After removal of 4 bases from V and 1 base from J, the junction contained 13 bases not matched to a gene. The CDR3 DNA reads TGTGCCAGCAGCTGGGATCCGGGACAGGGATACAAGAACACCGGGGAGCTGTTTTTT. Its translation: CASSWDPGQGYKNTGELFF.

The gene calls are TRBV5-1 and TRBJ2-2; TRBD2 aligns across 11 bases. From germline, CDR1 is SGHRS and CDR2 YFSETQ. V trimming: 2 bases; J trimming: 4 bases; junction bases outside the gene matches: 10. The CDR3 is 18 residues long. As DNA, the CDR3 is TGCGCCAGCAGCTTCCTACTAGCGGGAGCCAGGGGCACCGGGGAGCTGTTTTTT. This encodes CASSFLLAGARGTGELFF.

The chain recombines TRBV6-5 with TRBJ1-5; no firm D call. The CDR3 is made up of 14 amino acids. Trimming removed 4 bases at V and 1 base at J, with 8 bases between. Germline CDR1 MNHEY, CDR2 SVGAGI. The CDR3 DNA sequence: TGTGCCAGCAGTTCTCCGGGGAGCAATCAGCCCCAGCATTTT. Amino acid sequence: CASSSPGSNQPQHF.

The chain couples TRBV9 to TRBJ2-3; 8 bases line up with TRBD2. Germline CDR1 SGDLS, CDR2 YYNGEE. Losses at the gene ends were 0 bases for V and 4 bases for J; bases not matched to a gene: 16. CDR3 size: 19 residues. This chain's CDR3 is CASSVVGSGVLSGADTQYF. CDR3 DNA: TGTGCCAGCAGCGTAGTTGGTAGCGGGGTTCTCTCAGGGGCAGATACGCAGTATTTT.

This chain uses TRBV7-7 with TRBJ1-1, with D unclear. This CDR3 has 13 residues. Trimming left V 2 bases short and J 1 base short, with 5 bases between. Per the germline V gene, CDR1 is SSHAT and CDR2 is FNYEAQ (reference sequence). In DNA, the CDR3 is TGTGCCAGCAGCTTACGAGGGAACACTGAAGCTTTCTTT. This encodes CASSLRGNTEAFF.

The chain couples TRBV19 to TRBJ1-5, with D tentatively TRBD1 (5 bases). CDR1 and CDR2 from the germline V gene are LNHDA and SQIVND (reference sequence). Trimming removed 5 bases at V and 0 bases at J, with 8 bases between. The CDR3 is 14 residues long. The DNA for the CDR3 is TGTGCCAGTAGTGACAGAAATAGCAATCAGCCCCAGCATTTT. Protein sequence: CASSDRNSNQPQHF.

The J gene is TRBJ2-1, the V gene TRBV7-3, with 10 bases that match TRBD2. Germline V lookup: CDR1 SGHTA, CDR2 FQGTGA. After removal of 1 base from V and 3 bases from J, the junction contained 6 bases not matched to a gene. CDR3 length equals 17 residues. The CDR3 region has the DNA TGTGCCAGCAGCTTAAATTTAGCGGGAGGCTTCTACAATGAGCAGTTCTTC. This translates into CASSLNLAGGFYNEQFF.

CDR3: CASSDVLPSRNNEQFF. The CDR3 DNA reads TGTGCCAGCAGTGATGTGCTACCATCTAGAAACAATGAGCAGTTCTTC. This chain links TRBV25-1 with TRBJ2-1, with no clear D. Germline V gene data show CDR1 as MGHDK and CDR2 as SYGVNS. Trimming pared 3 bases from V and 5 bases from J, leaving 17 bases between. The CDR3 is 16 amino acids.

The chain joins TRBV27 to TRBJ1-4, with 10 bases identical to TRBD1. The germline V gene has CDR1 MNHEY and CDR2 SMNVEV (reference sequence). The V segment lost 4 bases and the J segment 8 bases; nucleotides outside the gene matches: 7. The CDR3 has 15 amino acids. CDR3 amino acids: CASSSPGTGEEKLFF. Here the CDR3 DNA reads TGTGCCAGCAGTTCACCCGGGACAGGGGAAGAAAAACTGTTTTTT.

The chain is built from TRBV29-1 and TRBJ2-7; maybe TRBD2 (6 bases). With 0 bases removed from V and 3 bases from J, the gap between germline ends came to 15 bases. The germline V gene encodes CDR1 SQVTM and CDR2 ANQGSEA. There are 15 residues in the CDR3. CDR3 nucleotides: TGCAGCGTTGAAGACCCTACCGACGGGGGCTACGAGCAGTACTTC. Amino acid sequence: CSVEDPTDGGYEQYF.

The DNA for the CDR3 is TGTGCCAGCAGGGCCGGGACAGGGTACCAGCCCCAGCATTTT. The encoded protein is CASRAGTGYQPQHF. The rearrangement joins TRBV27 to TRBJ1-5, with 9 bases that match TRBD1. The CDR3 contains 14 residues. The ends lost 6 bases at V and 7 bases at J; junction bases unmatched: 7. From germline, CDR1 is MNHEY and CDR2 SMNVEV (reference sequence).

This clone has just a few counts. This chain links TRBV7-6 with TRBJ2-1; TRBD2 aligns across 9 bases. Germline lookup yields CDR1 SGHVS and CDR2 FNYEAQ. CDR3 size: 15 residues. The junction had 6 bases not matched to a gene; V was cut back by 5 bases and J by 4 bases. CDR3 residues: CASSTASGTYNEQFF. CDR3 bases: TGTGCCAGCAGCACCGCTAGCGGGACATACAATGAGCAGTTCTTC.

This sequence joins TRBV12-5 and TRBJ2-3; D perhaps matches TRBD1 (6 bases). Per the germline V gene, CDR1 is LGHNT and CDR2 is FRNRAP. The CDR3 sequence is 16 residues long. V dropped 6 bases and J dropped 2 bases, with 18 bases sitting between them. Here the CDR3 DNA reads TGTGCTAGTGGGGACCTTACAGGGAGTCACACAGATACGCAGTATTTT. Translation gives CASGDLTGSHTDTQYF. Looking up the rest from reference TRBV12-5 and TRBJ2-3 gives the full variable domain: DARVTQTPRHKVTEMGQEVTMRCQPILGHNTVFWYRQTMMQGLELLAYFRNRAPLDDSGMPKDRFSAEMPDATLATLKIQPSEPRDSAVYFCASGDLTGSHTDTQYFGPGTRLTVL.